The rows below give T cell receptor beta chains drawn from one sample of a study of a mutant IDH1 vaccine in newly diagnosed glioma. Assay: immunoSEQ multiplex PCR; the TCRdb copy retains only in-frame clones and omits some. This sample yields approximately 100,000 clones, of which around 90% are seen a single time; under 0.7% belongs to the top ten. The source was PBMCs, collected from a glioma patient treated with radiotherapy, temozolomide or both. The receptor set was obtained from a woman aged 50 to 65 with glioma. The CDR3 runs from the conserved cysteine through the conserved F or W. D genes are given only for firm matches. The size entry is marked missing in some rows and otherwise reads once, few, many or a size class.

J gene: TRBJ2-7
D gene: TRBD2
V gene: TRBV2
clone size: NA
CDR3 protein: CASSDSGSASEQYF
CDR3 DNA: TGTGCCAGCAGTGATAGCGGGAGTGCTTCCGAGCAGTACTTC

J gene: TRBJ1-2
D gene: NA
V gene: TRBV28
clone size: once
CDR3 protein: CATQEYNYGYTF
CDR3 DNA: TGTGCCACCCAGGAATATAACTATGGCTACACCTTC

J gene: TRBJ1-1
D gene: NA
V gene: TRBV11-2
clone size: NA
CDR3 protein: CASRASGETEAFF
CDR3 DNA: TGTGCCAGCAGAGCCTCAGGGGAAACTGAAGCTTTCTTT

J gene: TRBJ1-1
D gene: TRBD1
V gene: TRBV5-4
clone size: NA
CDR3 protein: CASSPVRGQGTEAFF
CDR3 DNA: TGTGCCAGCAGCCCCGTCAGGGGGCAAGGCACTGAAGCTTTCTTT

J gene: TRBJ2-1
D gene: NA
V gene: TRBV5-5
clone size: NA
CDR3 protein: CASSLERAGLNEQFF
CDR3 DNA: TGTGCCAGCAGCTTGGAGCGGGCAGGTCTGAATGAGCAGTTCTTC

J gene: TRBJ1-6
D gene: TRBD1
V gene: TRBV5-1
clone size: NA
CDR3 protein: CASSQTTGPSPLHF
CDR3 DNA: TGCGCCAGCAGCCAGACGACAGGGCCCTCACCCCTCCACTTT

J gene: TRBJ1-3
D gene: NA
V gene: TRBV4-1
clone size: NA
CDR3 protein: CASSQDRGRAYTIYF
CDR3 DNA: TGCGCCAGCAGCCAAGATCGTGGCAGGGCTTACACCATATATTTT

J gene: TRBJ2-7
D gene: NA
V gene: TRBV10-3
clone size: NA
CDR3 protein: CAISEYRSYEQYF
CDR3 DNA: TGTGCCATCAGTGAGTACAGGTCCTACGAGCAGTACTTC

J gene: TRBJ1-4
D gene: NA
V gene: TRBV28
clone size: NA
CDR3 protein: CASRAHSATNEKLFF
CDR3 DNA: TGTGCCAGCCGTGCACACTCCGCAACTAATGAAAAACTGTTTTTT

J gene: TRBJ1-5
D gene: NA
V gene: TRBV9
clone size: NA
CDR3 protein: CASSVDGNQPQHF
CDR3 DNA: TGTGCCAGCAGCGTAGATGGAAATCAGCCCCAGCATTTT

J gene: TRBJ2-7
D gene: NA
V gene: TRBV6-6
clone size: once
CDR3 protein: CASHRQGGYEQYF
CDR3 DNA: TGTGCCAGCCACCGACAGGGAGGCTACGAGCAGTACTTC

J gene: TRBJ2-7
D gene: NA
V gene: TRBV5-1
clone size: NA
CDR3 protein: CASSLLAESSYEQYF
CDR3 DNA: TGCGCCAGCAGCTTGCTGGCGGAGAGCTCCTACGAGCAGTACTTC

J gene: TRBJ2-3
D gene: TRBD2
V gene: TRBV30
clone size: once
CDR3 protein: CAWSPPPAGGMGGDTQYF
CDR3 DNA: TGTGCCTGGAGCCCCCCGCCCGCGGGCGGGATGGGGGGGGATACGCAGTATTTT

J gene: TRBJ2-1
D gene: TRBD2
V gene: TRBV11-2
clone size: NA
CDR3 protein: CASSLGFSGGYNEQFF
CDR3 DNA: TGTGCCAGCAGCTTAGGTTTTAGCGGGGGGTACAATGAGCAGTTCTTC

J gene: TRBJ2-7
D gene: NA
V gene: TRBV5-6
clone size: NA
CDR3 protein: CASSLEWAHEQYF
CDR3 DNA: TGTGCCAGCAGCTTGGAGTGGGCGCACGAGCAGTACTTC

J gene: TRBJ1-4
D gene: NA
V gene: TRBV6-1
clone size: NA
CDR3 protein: CASSPPTEYEKLFF
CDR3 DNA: TGTGCCAGCAGCCCCCCAACAGAATATGAAAAACTGTTTTTT

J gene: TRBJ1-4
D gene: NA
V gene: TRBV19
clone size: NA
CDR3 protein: CASSPLMVEKLFF
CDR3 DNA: TGTGCCAGTAGTCCTTTGATGGTTGAAAAACTGTTTTTT

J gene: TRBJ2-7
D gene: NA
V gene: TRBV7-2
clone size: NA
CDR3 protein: CASSVPGREQYF
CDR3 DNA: TGTGCCAGCAGCGTCCCAGGGAGAGAGCAGTACTTC

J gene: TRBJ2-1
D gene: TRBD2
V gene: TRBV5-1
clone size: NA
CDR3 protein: CASSLAGGRTSGPAADYNEQFF
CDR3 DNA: TGCGCCAGCAGCTTGGCCGGGGGGAGGACTAGCGGCCCCGCGGCGGATTACAATGAGCAGTTCTTC

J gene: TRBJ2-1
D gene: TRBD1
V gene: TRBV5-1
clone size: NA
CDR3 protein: CASRHYDRDGNEQFF
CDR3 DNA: TGCGCCAGCAGACACTACGACAGGGATGGTAATGAGCAGTTCTTC

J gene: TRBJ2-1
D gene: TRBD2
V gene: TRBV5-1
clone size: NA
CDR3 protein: CASSLLGLAGANEQFF
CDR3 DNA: TGCGCCAGCAGCCTACTCGGACTAGCGGGAGCTAATGAGCAGTTCTTC

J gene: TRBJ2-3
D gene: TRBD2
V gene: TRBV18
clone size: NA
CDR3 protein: CASSPRLAGGIDTQYF
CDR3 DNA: TGTGCCAGCTCACCACGCCTAGCGGGAGGTATAGATACGCAGTATTTT

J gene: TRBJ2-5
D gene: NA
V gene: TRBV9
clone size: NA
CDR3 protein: CASSPRTDETQYF
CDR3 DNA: TGTGCCAGCAGCCCCCGGACCGACGAGACCCAGTACTTC

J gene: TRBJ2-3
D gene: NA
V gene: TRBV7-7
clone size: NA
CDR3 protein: CASSLGQTMDTQYF
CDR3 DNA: TGTGCTAGCAGCTTAGGACAGACCATGGATACGCAGTATTTT

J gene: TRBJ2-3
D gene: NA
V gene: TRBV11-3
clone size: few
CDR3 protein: CASSRRASRSTDTQYF
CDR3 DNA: TGTGCCAGCAGTCGCAGGGCCAGCCGAAGCACAGATACGCAGTATTTT

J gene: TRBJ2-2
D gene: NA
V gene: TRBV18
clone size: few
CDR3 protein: CASSPWGSVDTGELFF
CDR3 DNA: TGTGCCAGCTCACCATGGGGTAGCGTCGACACCGGGGAGCTGTTTTTT

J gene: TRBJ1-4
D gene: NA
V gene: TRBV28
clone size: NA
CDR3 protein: CASSLFGTMNNEKLFF
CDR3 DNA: TGTGCCAGCAGTTTATTCGGGACAATGAATAATGAAAAACTGTTTTTT

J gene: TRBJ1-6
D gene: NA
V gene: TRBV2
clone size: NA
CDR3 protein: CAGRGEISPLHF
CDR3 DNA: TGTGCCGGCCGGGGGGAAATTTCACCCCTCCACTTT

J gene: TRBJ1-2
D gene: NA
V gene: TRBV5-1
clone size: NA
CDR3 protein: CASSLATGGGYGYTF
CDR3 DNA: TGCGCCAGCAGCTTGGCCACGGGGGGCGGCTATGGCTACACCTTC

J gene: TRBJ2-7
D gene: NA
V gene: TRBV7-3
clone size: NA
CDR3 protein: CASSLGLAVSYEQYF
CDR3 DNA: TGTGCCAGCAGCTTAGGGTTAGCGGTCTCCTACGAGCAGTACTTC

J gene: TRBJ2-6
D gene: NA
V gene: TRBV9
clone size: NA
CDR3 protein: CASSVRGSGANVLTF
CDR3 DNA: TGTGCCAGCAGCGTAAGGGGCTCTGGGGCCAACGTCCTGACTTTC

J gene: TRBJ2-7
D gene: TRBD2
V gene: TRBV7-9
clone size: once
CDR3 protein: CASSTLAGASLAEQYF
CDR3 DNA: TGTGCCAGCAGCACCCTAGCGGGAGCCTCTCTAGCCGAGCAGTACTTC

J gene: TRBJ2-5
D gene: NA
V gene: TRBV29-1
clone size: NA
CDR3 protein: CSGRLAGGGETQYF
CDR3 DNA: TGCAGCGGCCGACTAGCCGGAGGGGGAGAGACCCAGTACTTC

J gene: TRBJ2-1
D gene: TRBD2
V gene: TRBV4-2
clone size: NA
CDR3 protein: CASSQEPSGSSYNEQFF
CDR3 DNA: TGTGCCAGCAGCCAAGAACCTAGCGGAAGCTCCTACAATGAGCAGTTCTTC

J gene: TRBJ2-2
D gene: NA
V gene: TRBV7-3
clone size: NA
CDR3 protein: CASSFSGPNTGELFF
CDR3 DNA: TGTGCCAGCAGCTTCTCCGGGCCGAACACCGGGGAGCTGTTTTTT

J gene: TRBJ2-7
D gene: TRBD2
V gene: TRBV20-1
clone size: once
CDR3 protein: CSAPLGREAYF
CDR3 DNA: TGCAGTGCTCCCCTAGGGCGGGAGGCCTACTTC

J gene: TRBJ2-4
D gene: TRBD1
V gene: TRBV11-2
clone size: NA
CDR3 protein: CASSSTGTVTQYF
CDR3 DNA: TGTGCCAGCAGTTCAACGGGGACAGTGACTCAGTACTTC

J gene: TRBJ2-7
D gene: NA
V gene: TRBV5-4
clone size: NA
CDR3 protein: CASSRENGKFEQYF
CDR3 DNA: TGTGCCAGCAGCCGAGAAAATGGCAAGTTCGAGCAGTACTTC

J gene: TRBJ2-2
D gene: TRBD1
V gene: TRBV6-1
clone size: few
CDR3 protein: CASRKTGLDTGELFF
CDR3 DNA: TGTGCCAGCCGAAAGACAGGGTTGGACACCGGGGAGCTGTTTTTT

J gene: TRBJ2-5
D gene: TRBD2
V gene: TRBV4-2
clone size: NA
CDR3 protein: CASSPLAGGPETQYF
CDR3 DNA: TGTGCCAGCAGCCCCTTAGCGGGAGGGCCGGAGACCCAGTACTTC